The 25 T cell receptor beta chains below all came from one sample that was sequenced in a study of cytomegalovirus exposure and HLA in healthy donors. Vbeta (60) and Jbeta (13) primers were used in the PCR. The data were produced by immunoSEQ multiplex PCR, yet TCRdb's version contains in-frame clones alone and is incomplete. The data hold fewer than 150,000 clones, with approximately 80% observed a single time. The sample consisted of PBMCs. The receptors come from a woman aged 45-59 years in good health and CMV-seronegative.

This chain links TRBV9 with TRBJ1-6, with a tentative D call TRBD1 (6 bases). Trimming took off 5 bases at V and 10 bases at J, with 16 bases between the two ends. CDR1 and CDR2 from the germline V gene are SGDLS and YYNGEE. The CDR3 is 14 amino acids. The DNA of the CDR3 is TGTGCCAGCAGAACAGGGAGGGCAGGGTCACCCCTCCACTTT. Translation gives CASRTGRAGSPLHF.

This clone was detected once. This rearrangement joins TRBV5-6 to TRBJ2-2; D is possibly TRBD2 (5 bases). Germline V gene sequence: CDR1 SGHDT, CDR2 YYEEEE. V was cut by 0 bases and J by 9 bases, with 9 bases left in between. The CDR3 spans 13 residues. CDR3 in DNA: TGTGCCAGCAGCTTGGCGGGGAGCTGGGAGCTGTTTTTT. It encodes CASSLAGSWELFF.

The chain has TRBV27 and TRBJ1-6; weak D call: TRBD1 (5 bases). The V end was cut by 2 bases, the J end by 8 bases, with 13 bases between. This CDR3 comprises 15 residues. Per the germline V gene, CDR1 is MNHEY and CDR2 is SMNVEV (reference sequence). CDR3 coding DNA: TGTGCCAGCAGTTTAATCGGCCAGGGCTATTCACCCCTCCACTTT. Its translation: CASSLIGQGYSPLHF.

The V and J genes are TRBV10-2 and TRBJ2-5, with D possibly TRBD1 on 6 matching bases. The V end lost 1 base, the J end lost 5 bases, and 14 bases lay between the germline ends. The CDR3 is 15 residues long. Germline CDR1 reads WSHSY; CDR2 reads SAAADI. The CDR3 DNA is TGCGCCAGCAGTGAGTTAGGACAGCCTCAGGAGACCCAGTACTTC. Amino acids: CASSELGQPQETQYF.

This sequence joins TRBV4-2 and TRBJ1-1; a weak D match, TRBD1 (6 bases). V lost 1 base, J lost 3 bases, and 12 bases lay in between. CDR1 LGHNA and CDR2 YNFKEQ come from the germline V gene. This CDR3 is built from 15 residues. Written as DNA, the CDR3 is TGTGCCAGCAGCCAAGGTCAACAGGGCTACACTGAAGCTTTCTTT. Translated, it gives CASSQGQQGYTEAFF.

This chain links TRBV7-8 with TRBJ1-6, with 7 bases that match TRBD1. Germline V gene lookup returns CDR1 SGHVS and CDR2 FQNEAQ. The CDR3 is 14 residues long. V gave up 5 bases and J gave up 6 bases; unmatched junction bases: 4. The CDR3 DNA follows: TGTGCCAGCAGCCCAGGGACAGTTAATTCACCCCTCCACTTT. The encoded protein is CASSPGTVNSPLHF.

CDR3 region: CASSVGGHTDTQYF. In nucleotides, the CDR3 is TGTGCCAGCAGCGTAGGGGGCCACACAGATACGCAGTATTTT. V is TRBV9 and J is TRBJ2-3; perhaps TRBD1 as D (5 bases). Germline V gives CDR1 SGDLS, CDR2 YYNGEE. This CDR3 has 14 residues. The V end was cut by 0 bases, the J end by 2 bases, with 7 bases between.

The V and J genes are TRBV19 and TRBJ2-2; D gene ambiguous. The CDR3 is 11 amino acids. Germline CDR1 reads LNHDA; CDR2 reads SQIVND (reference sequence). The germline V and J ends were trimmed by 5 bases and 7 bases, with 5 bases remaining between them. The DNA of the CDR3 is TGTGCCAGTAGTGAGGTCGGGGAGCTGTTTTTT. This encodes CASSEVGELFF. Using reference TRBV19 and TRBJ2-2 for the parts outside the CDR3, the full variable domain is DGGITQSPKYLFRKEGQNVTLSCEQNLNHDAMYWYRQDPGQGLRLIYYSQIVNDFQKGDIAEGYSVSREKKESFPLTVTSAQKNPTAFYLCASSEVGELFFGEGSRLTVL.

The chain is built from TRBV5-5 and TRBJ1-1; 7 bases are a match to TRBD1. CDR1 is SGHKS and CDR2 is YYEKEE in the germline V gene (reference sequence). The CDR3 sequence is 16 residues long. After removal of 3 bases from V and 0 bases from J, the junction contained 8 bases not matched to a gene. The CDR3 protein is CASSSLGGQMNTEAFF. The CDR3 bases are TGTGCCAGCAGCTCACTCGGGGGACAGATGAACACTGAAGCTTTCTTT. Full variable domain (outside the CDR3, taken from reference TRBV5-5 and TRBJ1-1): DAGVTQSPTHLIKTRGQQVTLRCSPISGHKSVSWYQQVLGQGPQFIFQYYEKEERGRGNFPDRFSARQFPNYSSELNVNALLLGDSALYLCASSSLGGQMNTEAFFGQGTRLTVV.

The chain has TRBV27 and TRBJ1-1; 7 bases align to TRBD1. The junction had 6 bases not matched to a gene; V was cut back by 5 bases and J by 3 bases. Germline V gene data show CDR1 as MNHEY and CDR2 as SMNVEV (reference sequence). The CDR3 is 14 amino acids. Here the CDR3 DNA reads TGTGCCAGCAGTCGGCTCGACAGGGACACTGAAGCTTTCTTT. Amino acids: CASSRLDRDTEAFF.

The chain couples TRBV7-2 to TRBJ1-4, with 7 nucleotides matching TRBD1. The CDR3 loop spans 14 amino acids. With 5 bases clipped from V and 7 bases from J, the junction kept 7 bases outside the gene matches. Germline lookup yields CDR1 SGHTA and CDR2 FQGNSA. This CDR3 is CASSGDRAGEKLFF. Written as DNA, the CDR3 is TGTGCCAGCAGCGGTGACAGGGCAGGTGAAAAACTGTTTTTT.

V usage is TRBV18 and J usage is TRBJ2-6, with 10 bases lining up with TRBD1. Germline V gene sequence: CDR1 KGHSH, CDR2 LQKENI. V was clipped by 3 bases and J by 0 bases; unmatched bases: 8. The CDR3 covers 19 residues. In nucleotides, the CDR3 is TGTGCCAGCTCACCGCCTACGGGACAGGGGTCCTCTGGGGCCAACGTCCTGACTTTC. It is translated as CASSPPTGQGSSGANVLTF. The whole variable domain, filled in from reference TRBV18 and TRBJ2-6, reads NAGVMQNPRHLVRRRGQEARLRCSPMKGHSHVYWYRQLPEEGLKFMVYLQKENIIDESGMPKERFSAEFPKEGPSILRIQQVVRGDSAAYFCASSPPTGQGSSGANVLTFGAGSRLTVL.

This clone has a single count. CDR3 nucleotides: TGTGCCAGCAGTCGGACCAGGGGGAGGGAGACCCAGTACTTC. It codes for CASSRTRGRETQYF. The chain recombines TRBV7-9 with TRBJ2-5; tentatively, D is TRBD1 (7 bases). Trimming cost V 6 bases and J 5 bases, with 16 bases left between them. The CDR3 loop spans 14 amino acids. From germline, CDR1 is SEHNR and CDR2 FQNEAQ (reference sequence).

The DNA for the CDR3 is TGTGCCAGCAGTTCCCTAACAGGGGTAAGAATTCAGCCCCAGCATTTT. Translating gives CASSSLTGVRIQPQHF. The chain employs TRBV27 and TRBJ1-5; TRBD1 aligns across 7 bases. V lost 4 bases and J lost 6; bases outside the gene matches: 12. This CDR3 comprises 16 residues. Germline CDR1 and CDR2: MNHEY and SMNVEV (reference sequence).

This chain uses TRBV2 with TRBJ2-7, with 7 bases fitting TRBD1. The CDR3 is 14 amino acids. J lost 2 bases, V lost 6 bases, and 7 bases had no gene match. Germline V gene data show CDR1 as SNHLY and CDR2 as FYNNEI. CDR3 DNA sequence: TGTGCCAGCAGGACTGGACAGGTCCCCTACGAGCAGTACTTC. This sequence encodes CASRTGQVPYEQYF.

This clone has only one observation. The CDR3 spells CASSEQGFTGELFF. The CDR3 DNA reads as TGTGCCAGCAGTGAACAGGGTTTTACCGGGGAGCTGTTTTTT. The chain carries TRBV6-5 and TRBJ2-2, with D possibly being TRBD1 (6 bases). The CDR3 runs to 14 residues. CDR1 MNHEY and CDR2 SVGAGI come from the germline V gene. V was trimmed by 5 bases and J by 5 bases, leaving 12 bases between them.

This clone is a singleton in its sample. The chain carries TRBV6-1 and TRBJ1-4, with TRBD1 identical over 8 bases. The CDR3 is 14 residues long. Looked up from germline, CDR1 is MNHNS and CDR2 is SASEGT. Germline trimming cut 7 bases from V and 1 base from J; bases unmatched to any gene: 2. CDR3 sequence: CASTDRGTNEKLFF. CDR3 DNA sequence: TGTGCCAGCACCGACAGGGGAACTAATGAAAAACTGTTTTTT.

The genes are TRBV7-8 and TRBJ2-2; D possibly corresponds to TRBD2 (6 bases). Trimming took 5 bases from V and 6 from J, leaving 19 bases between them. This CDR3 comprises 16 residues. The germline gives CDR1 SGHVS, CDR2 FQNEAQ. This CDR3 reads CASSKNSPWRAGELFF. CDR3 nucleotides: TGTGCCAGCAGCAAGAACAGTCCCTGGAGGGCCGGGGAGCTGTTTTTT.

V usage is TRBV30 and J usage is TRBJ2-3; 7 nucleotides agree with TRBD1. Germline loops: CDR1 GTSNPN, CDR2 SVGIG (reference sequence). Trimming cost V 2 bases and J 3 bases; bases outside gene matches: 8. The CDR3 totals 15 residues. CDR3 coding DNA: TGTGCCTGGAGTTTCTCCCCGGACAGGACAGATACGCAGTATTTT. Its protein is CAWSFSPDRTDTQYF.

The rearrangement uses TRBV5-1 and TRBJ1-1; 7 nucleotides agree with TRBD1. The CDR3 loop spans 15 amino acids. The V gene end was trimmed by 3 bases and the J gene end by 4 bases; junction bases not matched to a gene: 9. Germline-derived CDR1 and CDR2 are SGHRS and YFSETQ. The CDR3 sequence: CASSSQGAGGTEAFF. CDR3 coding DNA: TGCGCCAGCAGCTCACAGGGTGCAGGGGGCACTGAAGCTTTCTTT.

The chain recombines TRBV10-1 with TRBJ2-2; tentative D call: TRBD1 (5 bases). CDR1 and CDR2 from the germline V gene are WNHNN and SYGVQD (reference sequence). Between the trimmed V and J ends, which lost 6 bases and 7 bases, there was a span of 9 bases. The CDR3 loop spans 12 amino acids. The CDR3, as DNA: TGCGCCAGCAGCCAGGGAATCGGGGAGCTGTTTTTT. Its translation is CASSQGIGELFF.

The chain links TRBV7-8 to TRBJ2-2, with 12 bases that match TRBD2. This CDR3 is built from 17 residues. The trim removed 8 bases at V and 0 bases at J, leaving 7 bases unmatched. The germline V gene encodes CDR1 SGHVS and CDR2 FQNEAQ. The CDR3 nucleotides are TGTGCCAGCGCAGGGACTAGCGGGTCCGCGAACACCGGGGAGCTGTTTTTT. Translating gives CASAGTSGSANTGELFF.

The J gene is TRBJ1-5, the V gene TRBV7-3; D remains unclear. Germline CDR1 and CDR2: SGHTA and FQGTGA. The V end lost 4 bases, the J end lost 7 bases, and 17 bases lay between the germline ends. The CDR3 is made up of 15 amino acids. CDR3 residues: CASSSLDRHFQPQHF. For the CDR3, the DNA is TGTGCCAGCAGCTCACTCGATCGACACTTCCAGCCCCAGCATTTT.

This clone was picked up one time. The J gene is TRBJ1-4, the V gene TRBV5-1, with D tentatively TRBD1 (6 bases). The germline CDR1 and CDR2 sequences are SGHRS and YFSETQ. The CDR3 consists of 14 residues. V was cut by 4 bases and J by 10 bases, with 17 bases left in between. The CDR3 DNA reads TGCGCCAGCAGCCAACAGGGTTTCGGTGGAAAACTGTTTTTT. Translation gives CASSQQGFGGKLFF.

The chain has TRBV2 and TRBJ2-3; TRBD2 matches at 8 bases. Per germline, CDR1 SNHLY and CDR2 FYNNEI. This CDR3 is built from 16 residues. After removal of 6 bases from V and 2 bases from J, the junction contained 10 bases not matched to a gene. In DNA, the CDR3 is TGTGCCAGCAGCCTGCGTGGCGGGGGGACCACAGATACGCAGTATTTT. Translating gives CASSLRGGGTTDTQYF.